Detailed here is one T cell receptor (beta chain). The source of the sample is a study of blood T cells in healthy people across ages. The V end was cut by 4 bases, the J end by 5 bases, with 15 bases between. The CDR3 covers 14 residues. Germline-derived CDR1 and CDR2 are MNHNY and SVGAGI (reference sequence). The authors ran a second PCR of about 7 to 12 cycles using a sample-barcoded 5' primer and a J-beta primer mix. TCRdb re-called the 5' RACE reads with MiXCR, one entry per CDR3 protein. This table has about 970,000 distinct CDR3 sequences, roughly half appearing once. Sequenced sample: blood. This TCR was sampled from a woman aged 55-75 years in good health. The rearrangement joins TRBV6-6 to TRBJ2-7, with D possibly being TRBD1 (6 bases). The CDR3, as DNA: TGTGCCAGCAGTTCCTCGGACAGCCTCCACGAGCAGTACTTC. Amino acids: CASSSSDSLHEQYF.